This T cell receptor (beta chain) was profiled in a study of blood T cell repertoires in COVID-19. Overall study: The samples span acute and convalescent COVID-19 from the United States, Italy and Spain. T cells, B-cell-depleted T cells, or PBMCs supplied cDNA or gDNA.

Looked up from germline, CDR1 is MDHEN and CDR2 is SYDVKM. The CDR3 is made up of 13 amino acids. The germline V and J ends were trimmed by 7 bases and 4 bases, with 11 bases remaining between them. In the original workflow: By means of reference gene primer amplification, nucleated cell counts were estimated. Some clones are missing from TCRdb's copy, which holds only in-frame ones; the method was immunoSEQ multiplex PCR. That table gives V, J and clone size, and the DNA gave D and trimming. This table has about 210,000 clones, around four fifths appearing once. Material: peripheral blood. This sequence was found in a man aged 50 or older with active or convalescent COVID-19. The chain combines TRBV28 with TRBJ2-1; D is unresolved. The CDR3 DNA is TGTGCCAGCAATCTCGAGGAGTACAATGAGCAGTTCTTC. Translation: CASNLEEYNEQFF.